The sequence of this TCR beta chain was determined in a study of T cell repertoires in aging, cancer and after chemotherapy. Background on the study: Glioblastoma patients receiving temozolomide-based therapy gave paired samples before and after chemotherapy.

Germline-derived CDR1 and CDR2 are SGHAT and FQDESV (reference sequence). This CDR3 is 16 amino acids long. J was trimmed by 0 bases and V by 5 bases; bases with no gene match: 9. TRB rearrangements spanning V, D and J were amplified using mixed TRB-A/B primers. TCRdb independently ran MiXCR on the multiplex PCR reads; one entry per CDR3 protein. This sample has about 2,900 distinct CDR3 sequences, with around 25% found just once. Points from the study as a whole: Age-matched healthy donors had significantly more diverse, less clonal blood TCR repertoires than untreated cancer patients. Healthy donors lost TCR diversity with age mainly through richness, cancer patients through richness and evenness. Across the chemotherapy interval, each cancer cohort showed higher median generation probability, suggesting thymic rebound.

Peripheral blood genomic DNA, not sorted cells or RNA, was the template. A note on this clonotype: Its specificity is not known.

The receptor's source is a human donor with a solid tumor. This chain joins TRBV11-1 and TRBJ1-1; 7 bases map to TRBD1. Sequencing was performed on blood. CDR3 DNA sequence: TGTGCCAGCAGCATAACCGGGACAGTTATGAACACTGAAGCTTTCTTT. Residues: CASSITGTVMNTEAFF.